This T cell receptor beta chain emerged from a study of regulatory T cells in long-lasting Graves disease. This clonotype was seen at least ten times. Its matching antigen is unknown. Overall study findings and caveats: Persistent Graves' disease cases displayed lower TCR diversity than newly diagnosed ones. Patients with persistent disease showed a bias toward TRBV28, TRBJ1-2 and TRBJ2-5.

The germline V gene encodes CDR1 DFQATT and CDR2 SNEGSKA (reference sequence). The CDR3 runs to 12 residues. V was pared by 6 bases and J by 4 bases, with 10 bases between. This sample's time point: persistent/refractory GD, antithyroid drugs over 5 years with positive TRAb. PBMC RNA was the source of the TCR library. Nine milliliters of peripheral blood went into EDTA tubes. The authors built TCR beta libraries using iRepertoire HTBI primers and Arm-PCR of CDR3 regions. TCRdb analysed the multiplex PCR reads with MiXCR anew, one entry per CDR3 protein. In the table there are more than 300,000 distinct CDR3 sequences, approximately 23% of which are singletons.

Sequencing was performed on peripheral blood mononuclear cells (PBMCs), taken when the disease was refractory, from a patient treated with antithyroid drugs. This sequence joins TRBV20-1 and TRBJ2-1; D is unresolved. This TCR was recovered from a woman aged 40-49 years with Graves disease. CDR3 bases: TGCAGTGCCCAGCTTAGGTACAATGAGCAGTTCTTC. Translating it yields CSAQLRYNEQFF.